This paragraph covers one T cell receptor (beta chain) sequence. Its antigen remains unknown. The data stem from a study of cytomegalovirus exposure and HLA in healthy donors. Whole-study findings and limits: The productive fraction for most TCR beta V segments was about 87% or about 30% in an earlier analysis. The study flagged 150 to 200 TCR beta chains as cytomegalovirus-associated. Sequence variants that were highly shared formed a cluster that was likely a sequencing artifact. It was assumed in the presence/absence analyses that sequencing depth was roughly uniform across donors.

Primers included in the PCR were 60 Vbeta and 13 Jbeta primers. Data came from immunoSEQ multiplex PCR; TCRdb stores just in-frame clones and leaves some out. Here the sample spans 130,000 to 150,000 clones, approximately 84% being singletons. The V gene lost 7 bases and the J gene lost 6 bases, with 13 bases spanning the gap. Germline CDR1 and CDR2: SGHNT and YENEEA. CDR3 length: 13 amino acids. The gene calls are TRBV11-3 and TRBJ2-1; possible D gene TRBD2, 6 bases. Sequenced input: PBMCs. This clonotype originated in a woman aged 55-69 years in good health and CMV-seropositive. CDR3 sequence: CASTPTGVNEQFF. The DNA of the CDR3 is TGTGCCAGCACCCCAACGGGAGTCAATGAGCAGTTCTTC.